The 24 T cell receptor beta chains in this list originate from one sample, sequenced in a study of cytomegalovirus exposure and HLA in healthy donors. Primers included in the PCR were 60 Vbeta and 13 Jbeta primers. Assay: immunoSEQ multiplex PCR; the TCRdb copy retains only in-frame clones and omits some. The sample gives approximately 110,000 clones, 65% of which show up once; 3.8% is in the top ten. The sample was PBMCs. These receptors were taken from a man aged 25-40 years in good health and CMV-seropositive.

The V gene is TRBV15, the J gene TRBJ1-1; D is undetermined. Germline values: CDR1 LNHNV, CDR2 YYDKDF (reference sequence). Trimming shortened V by 0 bases and J by 2 bases, and 4 bases separated the two germline ends. The CDR3 runs to 13 residues. The CDR3 here is CATSRDTNTEAFF. CDR3 coding DNA: TGTGCCACCAGCAGAGACACAAACACTGAAGCTTTCTTT.

This clone has just one count. This chain joins TRBV9 and TRBJ1-1; D remains ambiguous. CDR1 and CDR2 from the germline V gene are SGDLS and YYNGEE. V lost 1 base, J lost 5 bases, and 9 bases lay in between. This CDR3 is built from 13 residues. CDR3 sequence (DNA): TGTGCCAGCAGCGTACGGTGGAGTACTGAAGCTTTCTTT. Translating gives CASSVRWSTEAFF.

V is TRBV6-5 and J is TRBJ2-7; 7 nucleotides match TRBD1. The germline V gene encodes CDR1 MNHEY and CDR2 SVGAGI. CDR3 length: 15 amino acids. The J segment lost 8 bases and the V segment lost 5 bases, leaving 15 bases of the junction unmatched. CDR3 residues: CASSRKPGQMSQQYF. For the CDR3, the DNA is TGTGCCAGCAGTCGCAAACCGGGACAGATGAGCCAGCAGTACTTC.

This rearrangement joins TRBV5-1 to TRBJ2-2; D is undetermined. The CDR3 is made up of 18 amino acids. V gave up 1 base and J gave up 1 base, with 17 bases separating them. CDR1 is SGHRS and CDR2 is YFSETQ in the germline V gene. CDR3 protein: CASSLQPQTLVNTGELFF. The CDR3 DNA is TGCGCCAGCAGCTTGCAGCCCCAGACACTGGTGAACACCGGGGAGCTGTTTTTT.

The CDR3 nucleotides are TGCGCCAGCAGCTTGTTTTCAGGGGGCAACACTGAAGCTTTCTTT. This translates into CASSLFSGGNTEAFF. This chain links TRBV5-1 with TRBJ1-1; TRBD1 matches 8 bases. Germline loops: CDR1 SGHRS, CDR2 YFSETQ. The length of the CDR3 is 15 residues. After removal of 1 base from V and 2 bases from J, the junction contained 4 bases not matched to a gene.

This clone was seen a few times. V is TRBV4-2 and J is TRBJ1-4; 8 bases fit TRBD1. The CDR3 consists of 19 residues. From germline, CDR1 is LGHNA and CDR2 YNFKEQ. Germline trimming cut 0 bases from V and 8 bases from J; bases unmatched to any gene: 17. This CDR3 is CASSQDPPSWTGKNEKLFF. CDR3 DNA: TGTGCCAGCAGCCAAGACCCCCCCTCTTGGACAGGGAAAAACGAAAAACTGTTTTTT.

This chain uses TRBV7-9 with TRBJ1-2; TRBD1 is a possible D gene (6 bases). Germline V CDR1 and CDR2: SEHNR, FQNEAQ (reference sequence). The CDR3 totals 13 residues. Trimming took off 3 bases at V and 4 bases at J, with 9 bases between the two ends. CDR3 in amino acids: CASSLTGSYGYTF. The CDR3 nucleotides are TGTGCCAGCAGCTTGACAGGATCCTATGGCTACACCTTC.

This clone was detected a few times. The chain has TRBV6-4 and TRBJ2-3; 7 bases line up with TRBD2. The CDR3 covers 13 residues. Unmatched junction bases numbered 0, after V lost 5 bases and J lost 1 base. CDR1 MRHNA and CDR2 SNTAGT come from the germline V gene. Here the CDR3 reads CASSSGGTDTQYF. The CDR3 DNA is TGTGCCAGCAGTAGCGGGGGCACAGATACGCAGTATTTT.

This chain links TRBV19 with TRBJ2-6; D remains ambiguous. Trimming removed 3 bases at V and 1 base at J, with 10 bases between. CDR3 length: 16 residues. The germline V gene encodes CDR1 LNHDA and CDR2 SQIVND (reference sequence). The CDR3 reads CASSIYGSSGANVLTF. CDR3 coding DNA: TGTGCCAGTAGTATTTATGGCTCATCTGGGGCCAACGTCCTGACTTTC.

This rearrangement joins TRBV7-9 to TRBJ2-2, with D perhaps TRBD2 (7 bases). In germline, CDR1 is SEHNR, CDR2 FQNEAQ (reference sequence). CDR3 length equals 15 residues. V lost 5 bases, J lost 4 bases, and 14 bases lay in between. CDR3 sequence (DNA): TGTGCCAGCAGCGCAAGGGGGGGGCGCACCGGGGAGCTGTTTTTT. Translated, it gives CASSARGGRTGELFF.

The gene calls are TRBV6-5 and TRBJ1-4; the match to TRBD1 covers 9 bases. V lost 8 bases and J lost 7; bases outside the gene matches: 5. Germline CDR1 and CDR2: MNHEY and SVGAGI. CDR3 length: 13 amino acids. CDR3 sequence reads: CASAPGQGEKLFF. As DNA, the CDR3 is TGTGCCAGCGCCCCGGGACAGGGTGAAAAACTGTTTTTT.

This clone has only one observation. V usage is TRBV29-1 and J usage is TRBJ2-1, with a tentative D call TRBD1 (5 bases). Trimming shortened V by 7 bases and J by 3 bases, and 16 bases separated the two germline ends. Germline loops: CDR1 SQVTM, CDR2 ANQGSEA. The CDR3 contains 14 residues. CDR3 loop: CSASQGRVYNEQFF. CDR3 bases: TGCAGCGCTTCTCAGGGTAGGGTCTACAATGAGCAGTTCTTC.

The J gene is TRBJ2-5, the V gene TRBV11-2; D unresolved. Germline values: CDR1 SGHAT, CDR2 FQNNGV. Trimming took 5 bases from V and 5 from J, leaving 9 bases between them. This CDR3 has 12 residues. The CDR3 reads CASSAVAETQYF. DNA for the CDR3: TGTGCCAGCAGCGCGGTCGCGGAGACCCAGTACTTC.

The CDR3 region is CASSPKTGGVEAFF. As DNA, the CDR3 is TGCGCCAGCAGTCCGAAGACAGGGGGGGTTGAAGCTTTCTTT. This rearrangement joins TRBV5-1 to TRBJ1-1, with 9 bases that match TRBD1. V gave up 5 bases and J gave up 7 bases; unmatched junction bases: 9. Looked up from germline, CDR1 is SGHRS and CDR2 is YFSETQ. The CDR3 covers 14 residues.

The chain couples TRBV6-1 to TRBJ2-7, with a possible D match to TRBD1 (6 bases). CDR1 and CDR2 (germline): MNHNS, SASEGT. The CDR3 is 15 amino acids. Trimming pared 7 bases from V and 0 bases from J, leaving 16 bases between. In nucleotides, the CDR3 is TGTGCCAGCACCGTCTCCGGGACATACTCCTACGAGCAGTACTTC. Translated, it gives CASTVSGTYSYEQYF.

This chain connects TRBV5-8 to TRBJ2-6; tentative D call: TRBD1 (5 bases). CDR1 and CDR2 from the germline V gene are SGHTS and YDEGEE. The CDR3 has 14 residues. The germline V and J ends were trimmed by 4 bases and 4 bases, with 9 bases remaining between them. The CDR3 sequence is CASSGASGANVLTF. The CDR3, as DNA: TGTGCCAGCAGCGGGGCGTCGGGGGCCAACGTCCTGACTTTC.

This clone was observed once. The rearrangement uses TRBV2 and TRBJ2-7, with 8 bases fitting TRBD1. The germline CDR1 and CDR2 sequences are SNHLY and FYNNEI. The CDR3 length is 16 residues. Unmatched junction bases numbered 14, after V lost 7 bases and J lost 3 bases. The CDR3 sequence: CASTEGLTGVNYEQYF. DNA of the CDR3: TGTGCCAGCACCGAAGGGTTGACAGGGGTCAACTACGAGCAGTACTTC. The full variable domain, rest sourced from reference TRBV2 and TRBJ2-7, is EPEVTQTPSHQVTQMGQEVILRCVPISNHLYFYWYRQILGQKVEFLVSFYNNEISEKSEIFDDQFSVERPDGSNFTLKIRSTKLEDSAMYFCASTEGLTGVNYEQYFGPGTRLTVT.

This clone showed up just a few times. The rearrangement uses TRBV4-2 and TRBJ2-3; 8 positions match TRBD2. This CDR3 has 15 residues. Germline CDR1 is LGHNA and CDR2 is YNFKEQ. J gave up 5 bases and V 0 bases, and 4 bases lay outside the gene matches. The CDR3 DNA reads as TGTGCCAGCAGCCAAGATCGAGCGGGGGAAGATACGCAGTATTTT. It is translated as CASSQDRAGEDTQYF.

J is TRBJ1-2 and V is TRBV5-1; D is possibly TRBD1 (5 bases). In germline, CDR1 is SGHRS, CDR2 YFSETQ. The ends were cut back, 0 bases at V and 4 bases at J, with 10 bases in the middle. The CDR3 has 14 residues. DNA of the CDR3: TGCGCCAGCAGCTTGGCGGGGGAAGGCTATGGCTACACCTTC. The encoded protein is CASSLAGEGYGYTF.

CDR3 DNA: TGCGCCAGCAGCGTCTGGAGTTTGAACACTGAAGCTTTCTTT. Its protein product is CASSVWSLNTEAFF. The genes are TRBV5-1 and TRBJ1-1; D gene uncertain. Germline CDR1 SGHRS, CDR2 YFSETQ. Trimming took 4 bases from V and 0 from J, leaving 10 bases between them. The CDR3 is made up of 14 amino acids. Drawing the rest from reference TRBV5-1 and TRBJ1-1, the complete variable domain is KAGVTQTPRYLIKTRGQQVTLSCSPISGHRSVSWYQQTPGQGLQFLFEYFSETQRNKGNFPGRFSGRQFSNSRSEMNVSTLELGDSALYLCASSVWSLNTEAFFGQGTRLTVV.

The V call is TRBV27, the J call TRBJ1-1, with 10 bases matching TRBD1. Looked up from germline, CDR1 is MNHEY and CDR2 is SMNVEV (reference sequence). The CDR3 has 15 residues. The V segment lost 4 bases and the J segment 1 base; nucleotides outside the gene matches: 3. The CDR3 sequence is CASSWDRGANTEAFF. In nucleotides, the CDR3 is TGTGCCAGCAGTTGGGACAGGGGCGCGAACACTGAAGCTTTCTTT.

This chain joins TRBV18 and TRBJ1-1; D is unclear. The CDR3 is 14 residues long. Germline V gene sequence: CDR1 KGHSH, CDR2 LQKENI. V lost 0 bases and J lost 0, with 5 bases in between. The CDR3 sequence: CASSPPGVNTEAFF. DNA for the CDR3: TGTGCCAGCTCACCACCGGGAGTGAACACTGAAGCTTTCTTT.

Concerning this clone: Its ends do not fully match the called genes, so a read error is possible. This sequence joins TRBV27 and TRBJ2-7; the match to TRBD1 covers 8 bases. Germline V CDR1 and CDR2: MNHEY, SMNVEV (reference sequence). The CDR3 is made up of 14 amino acids. The CDR3: CASSSGQVSYGQYF. CDR3 DNA: TGTGCCAGCAGTTCGGGACAGGTCTCCTACGGGCAGTACTTC.

The CDR3 region is CASSLQGGDEKLFF. DNA for the CDR3: TGCGCCAGCAGCCTACAGGGAGGGGATGAAAAACTGTTTTTT. The chain uses TRBV5-1 and TRBJ1-4; tentatively, D is TRBD1 (6 bases). V lost 4 bases to trimming and J lost 6 bases, with 13 bases between them. CDR1 SGHRS and CDR2 YFSETQ come from the germline V gene. CDR3 length: 14 amino acids.